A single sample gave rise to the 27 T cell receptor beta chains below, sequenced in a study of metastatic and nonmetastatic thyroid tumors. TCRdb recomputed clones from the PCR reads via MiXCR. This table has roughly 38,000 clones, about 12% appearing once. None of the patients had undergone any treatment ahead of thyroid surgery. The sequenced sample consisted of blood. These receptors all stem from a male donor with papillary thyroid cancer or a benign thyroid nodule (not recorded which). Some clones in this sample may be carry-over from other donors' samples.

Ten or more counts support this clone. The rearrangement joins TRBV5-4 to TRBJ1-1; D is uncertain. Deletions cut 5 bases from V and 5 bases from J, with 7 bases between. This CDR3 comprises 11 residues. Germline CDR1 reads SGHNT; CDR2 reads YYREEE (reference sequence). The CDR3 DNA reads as TGTGCCAGCAGGGCCGGGACTGAAGCTTTCTTT. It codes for CASRAGTEAFF.

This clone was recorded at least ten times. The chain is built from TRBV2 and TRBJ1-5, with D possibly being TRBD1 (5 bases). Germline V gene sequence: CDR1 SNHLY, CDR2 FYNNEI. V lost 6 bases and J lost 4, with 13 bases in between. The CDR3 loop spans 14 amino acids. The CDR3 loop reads CASSPGRGNQPQHF. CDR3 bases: TGTGCCAGCAGCCCCGGGAGGGGTAATCAGCCCCAGCATTTT.

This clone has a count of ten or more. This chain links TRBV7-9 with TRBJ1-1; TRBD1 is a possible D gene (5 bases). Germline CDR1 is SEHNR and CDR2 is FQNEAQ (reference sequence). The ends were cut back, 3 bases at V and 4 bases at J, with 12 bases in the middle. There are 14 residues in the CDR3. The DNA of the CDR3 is TGTGCCAGCAGCTTCCCAGGGTACGGCACTGAAGCTTTCTTT. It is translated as CASSFPGYGTEAFF.

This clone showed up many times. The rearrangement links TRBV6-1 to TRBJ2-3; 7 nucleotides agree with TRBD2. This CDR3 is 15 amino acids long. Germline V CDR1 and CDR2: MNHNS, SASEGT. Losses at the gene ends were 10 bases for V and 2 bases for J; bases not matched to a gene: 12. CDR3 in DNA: TGTGCCACAACGTTGGGTACTAGCGTCACAGATACGCAGTATTTT. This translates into CATTLGTSVTDTQYF.

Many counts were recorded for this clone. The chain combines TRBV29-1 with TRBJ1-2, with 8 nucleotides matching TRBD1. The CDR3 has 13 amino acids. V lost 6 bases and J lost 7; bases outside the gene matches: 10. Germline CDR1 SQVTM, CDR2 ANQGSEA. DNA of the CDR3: TGCAGCGTGGTGGTTCAGGGGGCAGGTGGCTACACCTTC. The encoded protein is CSVVVQGAGGYTF.

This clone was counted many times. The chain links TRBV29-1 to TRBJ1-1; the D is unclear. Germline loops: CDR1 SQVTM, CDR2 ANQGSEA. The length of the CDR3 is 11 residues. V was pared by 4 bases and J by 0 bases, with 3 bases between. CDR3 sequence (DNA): TGCAGCGTTGGATTGAACACTGAAGCTTTCTTT. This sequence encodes CSVGLNTEAFF.

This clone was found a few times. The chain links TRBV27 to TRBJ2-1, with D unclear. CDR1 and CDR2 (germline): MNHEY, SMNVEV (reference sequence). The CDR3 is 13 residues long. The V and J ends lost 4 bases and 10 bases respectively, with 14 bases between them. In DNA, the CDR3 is TGTGCCAGCAGTTCCCGTTTGGGTTCGGAGCAGTTCTTC. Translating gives CASSSRLGSEQFF.

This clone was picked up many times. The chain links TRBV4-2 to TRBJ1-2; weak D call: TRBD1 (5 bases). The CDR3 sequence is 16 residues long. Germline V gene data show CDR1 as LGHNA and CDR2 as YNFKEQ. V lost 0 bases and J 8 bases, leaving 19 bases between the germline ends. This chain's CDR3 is CASSQEELAQGSGYTF. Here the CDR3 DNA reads TGTGCCAGCAGCCAAGAGGAATTGGCGCAGGGAAGCGGCTACACCTTC.

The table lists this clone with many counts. For the CDR3, the DNA is TGCGCCAGCAGCTGGGGGGACGTGAGCTCCTACGAGCAGTACTTC. This sequence encodes CASSWGDVSSYEQYF. The chain joins TRBV5-1 to TRBJ2-7; TRBD2 is a possible D gene (6 bases). Germline loops: CDR1 SGHRS, CDR2 YFSETQ. With 3 bases removed from V and 0 bases from J, the gap between germline ends came to 13 bases. CDR3 size: 15 residues.

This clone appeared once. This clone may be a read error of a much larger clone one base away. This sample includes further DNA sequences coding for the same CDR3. CDR3 in DNA: TGTGCCAGCTCACCGAATCCAGGCGATCCCTACGAGCAGTACTTC. This encodes CASSPNPGDPYEQYF. This rearrangement joins TRBV18 to TRBJ2-7; D not resolved. CDR3 size: 15 residues. V shed 3 bases and J shed 2 bases, with 14 bases lying between them. Germline V gene lookup returns CDR1 KGHSH and CDR2 LQKENI.

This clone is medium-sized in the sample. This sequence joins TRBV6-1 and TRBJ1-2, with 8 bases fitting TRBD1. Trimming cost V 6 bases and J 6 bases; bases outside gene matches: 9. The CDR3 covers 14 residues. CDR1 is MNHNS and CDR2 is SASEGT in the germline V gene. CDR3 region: CASRTGTGDNGYTF. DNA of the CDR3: TGTGCCAGCAGAACCGGGACAGGTGATAATGGCTACACCTTC.

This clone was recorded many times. CDR3 coding DNA: TGTGCCAGCAGCCAAGATAACGAGCAGTACTTC. Translation: CASSQDNEQYF. The chain links TRBV3-1 to TRBJ2-7; D remains unclear. V shed 0 bases and J shed 5 bases, with 2 bases lying between them. The CDR3 sequence is 11 residues long. The germline CDR1 and CDR2 sequences are LGHDT and YNNKEL (reference sequence).

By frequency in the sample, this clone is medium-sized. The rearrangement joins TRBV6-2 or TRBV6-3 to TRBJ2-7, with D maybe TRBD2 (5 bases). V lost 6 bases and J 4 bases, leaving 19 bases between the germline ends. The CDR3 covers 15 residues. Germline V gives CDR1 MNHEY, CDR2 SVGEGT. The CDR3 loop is CASSPYGVITYEQYF. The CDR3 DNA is TGTGCCAGCAGCCCCTACGGGGTCATAACTTACGAGCAGTACTTC.

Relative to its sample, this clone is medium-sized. CDR3 in amino acids: CASRLTGTGSGEQYF. Written as DNA, the CDR3 is TGTGCCAGCAGATTAACCGGGACAGGGTCGGGCGAGCAGTACTTC. V and J are TRBV6-2 or TRBV6-3 and TRBJ2-7; 9 bases match TRBD1. V lost 6 bases, J lost 6 bases, and 12 bases stayed unmatched. There are 15 residues in the CDR3. Germline V gene data show CDR1 as MNHEY and CDR2 as SVGEGT.

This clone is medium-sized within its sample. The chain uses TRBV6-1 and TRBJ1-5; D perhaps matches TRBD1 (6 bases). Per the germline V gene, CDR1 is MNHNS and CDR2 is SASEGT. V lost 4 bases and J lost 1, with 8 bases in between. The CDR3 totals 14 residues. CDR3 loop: CASSGQVSNQPQHF. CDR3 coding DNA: TGTGCCAGCAGTGGACAGGTGAGCAATCAGCCCCAGCATTTT.

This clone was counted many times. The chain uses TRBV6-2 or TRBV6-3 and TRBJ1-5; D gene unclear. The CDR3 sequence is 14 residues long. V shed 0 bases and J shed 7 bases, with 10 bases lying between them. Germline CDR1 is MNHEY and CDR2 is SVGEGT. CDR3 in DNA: TGTGCCAGCAGTTACTCGGGCCGTTACCAGCCCCAGCATTTT. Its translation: CASSYSGRYQPQHF.

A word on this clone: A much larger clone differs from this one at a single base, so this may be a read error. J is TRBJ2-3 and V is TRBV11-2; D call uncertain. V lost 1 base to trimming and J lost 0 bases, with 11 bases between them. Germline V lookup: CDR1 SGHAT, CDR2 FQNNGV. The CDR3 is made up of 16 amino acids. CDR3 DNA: TGTGCCAGCAGCTTAGGGTTTGCGACTAGCACAGATACGCAGTATTTT. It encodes CASSLGFATSTDTQYF. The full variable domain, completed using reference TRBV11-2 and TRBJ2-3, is EAGVAQSPRYKIIEKRQSVAFWCNPISGHATLYWYQQILGQGPKLLIQFQNNGVVDDSQLPKDRFSAERLKGVDSTLKIQPAKLEDSAVYLCASSLGFATSTDTQYFGPGTRLTVL.

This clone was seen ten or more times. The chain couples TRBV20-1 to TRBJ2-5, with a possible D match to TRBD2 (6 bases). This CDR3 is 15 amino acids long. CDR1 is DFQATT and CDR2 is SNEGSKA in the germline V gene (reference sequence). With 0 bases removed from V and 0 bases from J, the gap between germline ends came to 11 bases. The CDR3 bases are TGCAGTGCTAGAGATGCCCGGGGGAACCAAGAGACCCAGTACTTC. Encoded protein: CSARDARGNQETQYF.

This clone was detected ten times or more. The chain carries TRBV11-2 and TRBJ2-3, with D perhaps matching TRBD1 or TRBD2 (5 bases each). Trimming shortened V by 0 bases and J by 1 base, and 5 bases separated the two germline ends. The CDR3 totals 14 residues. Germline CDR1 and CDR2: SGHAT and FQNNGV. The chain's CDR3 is CASSLEGGTDTQYF. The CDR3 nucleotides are TGTGCCAGCAGCTTAGAGGGGGGCACAGATACGCAGTATTTT. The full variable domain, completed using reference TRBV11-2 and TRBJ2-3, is EAGVAQSPRYKIIEKRQSVAFWCNPISGHATLYWYQQILGQGPKLLIQFQNNGVVDDSQLPKDRFSAERLKGVDSTLKIQPAKLEDSAVYLCASSLEGGTDTQYFGPGTRLTVL.

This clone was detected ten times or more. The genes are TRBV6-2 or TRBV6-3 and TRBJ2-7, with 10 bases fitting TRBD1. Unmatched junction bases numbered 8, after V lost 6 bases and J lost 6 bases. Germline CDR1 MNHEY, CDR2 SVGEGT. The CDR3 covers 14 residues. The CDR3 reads CASSPGTGVVEQYF. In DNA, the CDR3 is TGTGCCAGCAGCCCCGGGACAGGGGTCGTCGAGCAGTACTTC.

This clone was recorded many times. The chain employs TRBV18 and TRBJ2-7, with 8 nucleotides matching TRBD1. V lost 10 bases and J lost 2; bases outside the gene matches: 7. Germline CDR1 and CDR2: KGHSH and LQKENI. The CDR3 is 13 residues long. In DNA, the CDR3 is TGTGCCACTACCGAGGACAGGGCCTACGAGCAGTACTTC. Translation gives CATTEDRAYEQYF.

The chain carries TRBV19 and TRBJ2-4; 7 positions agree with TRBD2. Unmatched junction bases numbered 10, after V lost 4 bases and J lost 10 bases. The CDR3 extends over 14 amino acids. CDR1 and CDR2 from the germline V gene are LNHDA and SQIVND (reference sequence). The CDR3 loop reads CASSTAGLPGIQYF. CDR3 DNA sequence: TGTGCCAGTAGTACAGCGGGACTACCCGGGATTCAGTACTTC. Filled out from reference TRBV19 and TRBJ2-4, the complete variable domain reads DGGITQSPKYLFRKEGQNVTLSCEQNLNHDAMYWYRQDPGQGLRLIYYSQIVNDFQKGDIAEGYSVSREKKESFPLTVTSAQKNPTAFYLCASSTAGLPGIQYFGAGTRLSVL.

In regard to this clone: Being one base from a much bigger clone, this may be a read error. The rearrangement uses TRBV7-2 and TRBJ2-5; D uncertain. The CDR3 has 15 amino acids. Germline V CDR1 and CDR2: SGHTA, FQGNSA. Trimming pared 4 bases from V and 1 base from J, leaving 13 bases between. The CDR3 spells CASSSSAVRQETQYF. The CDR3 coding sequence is TGTGCCAGCAGCTCGTCGGCGGTCCGCCAAGAGACCCAGTACTTC.

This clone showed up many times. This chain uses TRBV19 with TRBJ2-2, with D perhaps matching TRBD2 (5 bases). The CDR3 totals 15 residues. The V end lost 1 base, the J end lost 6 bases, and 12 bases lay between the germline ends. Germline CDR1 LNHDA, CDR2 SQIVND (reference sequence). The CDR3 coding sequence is TGTGCCAGTAGTATAGCGGGATCGGGCGCCGGGGAGCTGTTTTTT. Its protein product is CASSIAGSGAGELFF.

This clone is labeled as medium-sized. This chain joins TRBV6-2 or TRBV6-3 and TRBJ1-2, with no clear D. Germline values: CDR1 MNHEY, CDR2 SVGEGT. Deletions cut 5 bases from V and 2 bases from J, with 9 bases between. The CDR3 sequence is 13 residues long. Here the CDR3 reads CASSPLPNYGYTF. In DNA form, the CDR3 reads TGTGCCAGCAGTCCCCTTCCCAACTATGGCTACACCTTC.

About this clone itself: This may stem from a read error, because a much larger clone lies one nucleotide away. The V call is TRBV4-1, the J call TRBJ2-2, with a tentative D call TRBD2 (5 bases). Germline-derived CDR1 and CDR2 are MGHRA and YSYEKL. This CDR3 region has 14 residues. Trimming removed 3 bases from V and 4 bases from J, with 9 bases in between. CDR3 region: CASSQDTSTGELFF. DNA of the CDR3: TGCGCCAGCAGCCAGGATACTAGCACCGGGGAGCTGTTTTTT.

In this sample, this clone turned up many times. CDR3 sequence reads: CASSLGDRAVVDTQYF. The CDR3, as DNA: TGTGCCAGCAGCTTAGGGGACAGGGCGGTGGTAGATACGCAGTATTTT. The gene calls are TRBV11-1 and TRBJ2-3, with 9 bases matching TRBD1. Germline values: CDR1 SGHAT, CDR2 FQDESV (reference sequence). J gave up 5 bases and V 1 base, and 7 bases lay outside the gene matches. The CDR3 contains 16 residues.